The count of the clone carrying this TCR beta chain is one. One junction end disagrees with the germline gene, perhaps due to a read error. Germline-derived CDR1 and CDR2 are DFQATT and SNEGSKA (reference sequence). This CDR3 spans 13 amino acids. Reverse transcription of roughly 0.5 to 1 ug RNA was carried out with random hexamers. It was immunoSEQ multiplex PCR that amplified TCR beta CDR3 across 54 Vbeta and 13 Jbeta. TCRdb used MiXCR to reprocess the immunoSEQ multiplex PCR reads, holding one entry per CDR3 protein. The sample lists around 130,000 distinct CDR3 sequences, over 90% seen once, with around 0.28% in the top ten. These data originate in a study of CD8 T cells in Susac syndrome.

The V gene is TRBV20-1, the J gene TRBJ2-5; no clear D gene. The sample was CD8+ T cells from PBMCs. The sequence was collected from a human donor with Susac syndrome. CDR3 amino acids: CSARDGFQETQYF. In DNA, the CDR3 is TGCAGTGCCAGAGATGGGTTTCAGGAGACCCAGTACTTC.